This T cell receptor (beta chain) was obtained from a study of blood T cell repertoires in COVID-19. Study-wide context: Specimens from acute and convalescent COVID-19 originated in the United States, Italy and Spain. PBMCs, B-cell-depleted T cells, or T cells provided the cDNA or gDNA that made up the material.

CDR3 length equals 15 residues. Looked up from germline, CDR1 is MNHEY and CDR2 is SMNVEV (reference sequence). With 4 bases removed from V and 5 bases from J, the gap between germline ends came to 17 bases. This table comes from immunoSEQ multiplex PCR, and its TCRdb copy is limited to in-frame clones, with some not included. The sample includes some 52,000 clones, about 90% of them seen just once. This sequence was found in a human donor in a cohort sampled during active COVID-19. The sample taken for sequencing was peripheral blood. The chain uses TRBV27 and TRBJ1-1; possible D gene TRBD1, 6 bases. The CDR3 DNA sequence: TGTGCCAGCAGTTCCCCAGCTAGGGGGATAACTGAAGCTTTCTTT. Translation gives CASSSPARGITEAFF.